The 22 T cell receptor beta chains below come from one sample, sequenced in a study of cytomegalovirus exposure and HLA in healthy donors. With 60 Vbeta and 13 Jbeta primers, the PCR was carried out. Here immunoSEQ multiplex PCR was the method, and the copy in TCRdb shows in-frame clones only, minus some. The data hold a few hundred thousand clones, with roughly four fifths observed a single time. What was sequenced was PBMCs. The receptors shown here come from a girl aged 2-10 years in good health and CMV-seronegative.

This rearrangement joins TRBV5-1 to TRBJ2-3; TRBD1 might be the D (5 bases). Trimming removed 0 bases from V and 0 bases from J, with 8 bases in between. CDR3 length equals 15 residues. From germline, CDR1 is SGHRS and CDR2 YFSETQ. CDR3 nucleotides: TGCGCCAGCAGCTTGGTACAGGCAAGCACAGATACGCAGTATTTT. It translates to CASSLVQASTDTQYF.

The chain couples TRBV29-1 to TRBJ2-6; 12 bases agree with TRBD1. Germline CDR1 and CDR2: SQVTM and ANQGSEA. This CDR3 is built from 15 residues. V lost 7 bases to trimming and J lost 4 bases; unmatched junction nucleotides: 5. CDR3 residues: CSARGQGAGANVLTF. The CDR3, as DNA: TGCAGCGCCAGGGGACAGGGGGCCGGGGCCAACGTCCTGACTTTC.

The chain combines TRBV4-1 with TRBJ2-7, with a tentative D call TRBD1 (5 bases). The length of the CDR3 is 15 residues. V gave up 1 base and J gave up 4 bases, with 14 bases separating them. From germline, CDR1 is MGHRA and CDR2 YSYEKL. Written as DNA, the CDR3 is TGCGCCAGCAGCCAAGGCGACAGCACCGTTTACGAGCAGTACTTC. The encoded protein is CASSQGDSTVYEQYF.

This rearrangement joins TRBV30 to TRBJ2-3; 9 bases map to TRBD1. Germline CDR1 is GTSNPN and CDR2 is SVGIG (reference sequence). The CDR3 runs to 14 residues. Losses at the gene ends were 5 bases for V and 1 base for J; bases not matched to a gene: 4. CDR3 nucleotide sequence: TGTGCCTGGGGGACAGGGATTGGCACAGATACGCAGTATTTT. Amino acids: CAWGTGIGTDTQYF.

The chain uses TRBV19 and TRBJ1-1; 7 bases are a match to TRBD1. The CDR3 has 13 residues. Trimming cost V 6 bases and J 4 bases; bases outside gene matches: 5. Per germline, CDR1 LNHDA and CDR2 SQIVND (reference sequence). The CDR3 reads CASSPGGATEAFF. CDR3 sequence (DNA): TGTGCCAGTAGCCCAGGGGGAGCCACTGAAGCTTTCTTT.

This sequence joins TRBV9 and TRBJ1-1; D uncertain. Germline assignment: CDR1 SGDLS and CDR2 YYNGEE. The CDR3 covers 14 residues. Trimming left V 0 bases short and J 4 bases short, with 10 bases between. In nucleotides, the CDR3 is TGTGCCAGCAGCGTAGATAACAGCCGCACTGAAGCTTTCTTT. It is translated as CASSVDNSRTEAFF.

This chain links TRBV7-3 with TRBJ2-5, with a tentative D call TRBD2 (7 bases). CDR3 size: 15 residues. CDR1 and CDR2 (germline): SGHTA, FQGTGA. The germline V and J ends were trimmed by 5 bases and 3 bases, with 16 bases remaining between them. CDR3 DNA sequence: TGTGCCAGCAGCCCCCTGGGGGGGCGGGAAGAGACCCAGTACTTC. Its translation is CASSPLGGREETQYF.

The gene calls are TRBV18 and TRBJ2-5; D not resolved. Germline CDR1 reads KGHSH; CDR2 reads LQKENI. The CDR3 sequence is 11 residues long. Trimming took off 6 bases at V and 5 bases at J, with 7 bases between the two ends. The CDR3 loop reads CASSSGETQYF. In nucleotides, the CDR3 is TGTGCCAGCTCTTCCGGGGAGACCCAGTACTTC.

The chain has TRBV5-4 and TRBJ2-2; D not resolved. V shed 2 bases and J shed 3 bases, with 5 bases lying between them. Germline V CDR1 and CDR2: SGHNT, YYREEE (reference sequence). This CDR3 has 13 amino acids. The CDR3 protein is CASSFPDTGELFF. The CDR3, as DNA: TGTGCCAGCAGCTTCCCGGACACCGGGGAGCTGTTTTTT.

The rearrangement links TRBV4-2 to TRBJ2-2; TRBD2 agrees at 11 bases. Germline CDR1 reads LGHNA; CDR2 reads YNFKEQ. With V trimmed by 3 bases and J by 3 bases, 9 bases remained unmatched. CDR3 length: 18 residues. CDR3 sequence: CASSQDFWTSGHTGELFF. CDR3 DNA: TGTGCCAGCAGCCAGGACTTTTGGACTAGCGGGCACACCGGGGAGCTGTTTTTT.

The V and J genes are TRBV2 and TRBJ1-1, with a weak D call TRBD1 (6 bases). The CDR3 extends over 18 amino acids. From germline, CDR1 is SNHLY and CDR2 FYNNEI. V lost 4 bases, J lost 0 bases, and 21 bases lay in between. The CDR3 loop reads CASSVVGTRGMMNTEAFF. DNA of the CDR3: TGTGCCAGCAGTGTAGTCGGGACACGGGGCATGATGAACACTGAAGCTTTCTTT.

The V call is TRBV6-1, the J call TRBJ2-3; 11 bases match TRBD2. With V trimmed by 3 bases and J by 4 bases, 3 bases remained unmatched. The CDR3 length is 15 residues. CDR1 and CDR2 from the germline V gene are MNHNS and SASEGT. This chain's CDR3 is CASSDGLAGADTQYF. The CDR3 DNA follows: TGTGCCAGCAGTGACGGACTAGCGGGCGCAGATACGCAGTATTTT.

In regard to this clone: Germline and junction disagree at one end, which may indicate a read error. CDR3 amino acids: CSSSLGSSGNEQYF. CDR3 nucleotides: TGTTCCAGCAGCTTAGGGTCGTCAGGGAACGAGCAGTACTTC. This chain uses TRBV7-9 with TRBJ2-7; D possibly corresponds to TRBD1 (5 bases). The CDR3 totals 14 residues. Germline V gene lookup returns CDR1 SEHNR and CDR2 FQNEAQ (reference sequence). Looking up the rest from reference TRBV7-9 and TRBJ2-7 gives the full variable domain: DTGVSQNPRHKITKRGQNVTFRCDPISEHNRLYWYRQTLGQGPEFLTYFQNEAQLEKSRLLSDRFSAERPKGSFSTLEIQRTEQGDSAMYLCSSSLGSSGNEQYFGPGTRLTVT.

J is TRBJ2-5 and V is TRBV2, with TRBD2 identical over 13 bases. J lost 6 bases, V lost 6 bases, and 7 bases had no gene match. This CDR3 region has 15 residues. CDR1 SNHLY and CDR2 FYNNEI come from the germline V gene. The CDR3 nucleotides read TGTGCCAGCAGCCAAACTAGCGGGGGGGCTCAGACCCAGTACTTC. This encodes CASSQTSGGAQTQYF.

This chain connects TRBV4-1 to TRBJ2-7; TRBD2 matches 7 bases. Trimming took 5 bases from V and 2 from J; bases not matched to a gene: 12. This CDR3 has 16 residues. Germline assignment: CDR1 MGHRA and CDR2 YSYEKL. In DNA, the CDR3 is TGCGCCAGCAGCGAACAAGATAGCGGGTGGACCTACGAGCAGTACTTC. This sequence encodes CASSEQDSGWTYEQYF.

This clone was counted once. The chain joins TRBV2 to TRBJ1-2, with 7 bases matching TRBD1. The junction had 11 bases not matched to a gene; V was cut back by 6 bases and J by 7 bases. The CDR3 covers 14 residues. Germline CDR1 reads SNHLY; CDR2 reads FYNNEI. The CDR3 protein is CASSIQGPASGYTF. The CDR3 bases are TGTGCCAGCAGCATACAGGGGCCTGCGTCTGGCTACACCTTC.

The rearrangement joins TRBV28 to TRBJ2-1; the match to TRBD2 covers 7 bases. This CDR3 is built from 13 residues. The germline V gene encodes CDR1 MDHEN and CDR2 SYDVKM. V lost 6 bases, J lost 8 bases, and 7 bases stayed unmatched. The CDR3 bases are TGTGCCAGCAGCACCGGGACTATCCATGAGCAGTTCTTC. Amino acids: CASSTGTIHEQFF.

The genes are TRBV7-3 and TRBJ1-1; no clear D gene. The V gene lost 3 bases and the J gene lost 1 base, with 6 bases spanning the gap. CDR1 and CDR2 (germline): SGHTA, FQGTGA. This CDR3 has 13 amino acids. The CDR3 DNA sequence: TGTGCCAGCAGCTTCGGGAGGAACACTGAAGCTTTCTTT. This translates into CASSFGRNTEAFF.

The V call is TRBV9, the J call TRBJ1-1; tentatively, D is TRBD1 (6 bases). V gave up 0 bases and J gave up 8 bases, with 20 bases separating them. The CDR3 sequence is 16 residues long. CDR1 and CDR2 (germline): SGDLS, YYNGEE. The CDR3 DNA sequence: TGTGCCAGCAGCGTAGCTGGGGGGGCAGGGCGGGGCGAAGCTTTCTTT. Translated, it gives CASSVAGGAGRGEAFF. The full variable domain, completed using reference TRBV9 and TRBJ1-1, is DSGVTQTPKHLITATGQRVTLRCSPRSGDLSVYWYQQSLDQGLQFLIQYYNGEERAKGNILERFSAQQFPDLHSELNLSSLELGDSALYFCASSVAGGAGRGEAFFGQGTRLTVV.

The V gene is TRBV27, the J gene TRBJ1-2; D is possibly TRBD1 (5 bases). The CDR3 is made up of 11 amino acids. Trimming cost V 10 bases and J 8 bases, with 14 bases left between them. Germline loops: CDR1 MNHEY, CDR2 SMNVEV (reference sequence). CDR3 sequence (DNA): TGTGCCACCGGGGGGGGGAGGGGCTACACCTTC. This sequence encodes CATGGGRGYTF.

Concerning this clone itself: The same CDR3 can be traced to other DNA sequences in this sample. The chain joins TRBV2 to TRBJ1-4; D ambiguous. Trimming left V 6 bases short and J 4 bases short, with 6 bases between. The length of the CDR3 is 12 residues. Germline CDR1 and CDR2: SNHLY and FYNNEI. CDR3 nucleotide sequence: TGTGCCAGCAGACAGTTTAATGAAAAACTGTTTTTT. Protein sequence: CASRQFNEKLFF. The entire variable domain, with the rest obtained from reference TRBV2 and TRBJ1-4, is as follows: EPEVTQTPSHQVTQMGQEVILRCVPISNHLYFYWYRQILGQKVEFLVSFYNNEISEKSEIFDDQFSVERPDGSNFTLKIRSTKLEDSAMYFCASRQFNEKLFFGSGTQLSVL.

The chain employs TRBV19 and TRBJ2-4, with D perhaps TRBD2 (6 bases). This CDR3 has 12 amino acids. CDR1 is LNHDA, CDR2 SQIVND, per germline (reference sequence). Trimming shortened V by 3 bases and J by 6 bases, and 6 bases separated the two germline ends. Here the CDR3 DNA reads TGTGCCAGTAGTATGGGGGGAAACATTCAGTACTTC. Translating gives CASSMGGNIQYF. Drawing the rest from reference TRBV19 and TRBJ2-4, the complete variable domain is DGGITQSPKYLFRKEGQNVTLSCEQNLNHDAMYWYRQDPGQGLRLIYYSQIVNDFQKGDIAEGYSVSREKKESFPLTVTSAQKNPTAFYLCASSMGGNIQYFGAGTRLSVL.